What follows are 13 T cell receptor beta chains derived from one specimen sequenced in a study of blood T cell repertoires in COVID-19. TCRdb's table, derived via immunoSEQ multiplex PCR, lists solely in-frame clones and lacks some. Among some 230,000 clones listed, more than 65% were seen once. Source material: peripheral blood. These receptors were taken from a woman under 40 who had recovered from COVID-19.

This clone turned up a few times. This CDR3 is CASSAGQGGQPQHF. In DNA form, the CDR3 reads TGCGCCAGCAGTGCTGGACAGGGTGGACAGCCCCAGCATTTT. V usage is TRBV10-1 and J usage is TRBJ1-5; 8 positions match TRBD1. The germline CDR1 and CDR2 sequences are WNHNN and SYGVQD (reference sequence). V gave up 4 bases and J gave up 7 bases; unmatched junction bases: 6. This CDR3 has 14 residues.

This clone has a handful of counts. The rearrangement joins TRBV6-6 to TRBJ1-4; D unresolved. V was shortened by 6 bases and J by 3 bases, with 8 bases between the two germline ends. The CDR3 totals 13 residues. Germline V lookup: CDR1 MNHNY, CDR2 SVGAGI (reference sequence). The CDR3 sequence is CASRRAANEKLFF. The CDR3 DNA reads TGTGCCAGCAGGCGGGCCGCTAATGAAAAACTGTTTTTT.

V and J are TRBV7-9 and TRBJ1-3; tentatively, D is TRBD1 (5 bases). Trimming shortened V by 1 base and J by 4 bases, and 14 bases separated the two germline ends. In germline, CDR1 is SEHNR, CDR2 FQNEAQ (reference sequence). The length of the CDR3 is 16 residues. This CDR3 is CASSLGTLLAGNTIYF. CDR3 DNA sequence: TGTGCCAGCAGCTTAGGGACACTCCTGGCGGGAAACACCATATATTTT.

To note about this clone: The junction shows a germline mismatch at one end, possibly a read error. The rearrangement links TRBV7-7 to TRBJ2-2; 14 nucleotides line up with TRBD2. This CDR3 region has 18 residues. Per the germline V gene, CDR1 is SSHAT and CDR2 is FNYEAQ (reference sequence). DNA for the CDR3: TGTGCTAGCAGCCCGGGACTAGCGGGAGAGGGCATCGCCGGGGAGCTGTTTTTT. Amino acid sequence: CASSPGLAGEGIAGELFF. The variable domain in full, completed from reference TRBV7-7 and TRBJ2-2, reads GAGVSQSPRYKVTKRGQDVTLRCDPISSHATLYWYQQALGQGPEFLTYFNYEAQPDKSGLPSDRFSAERPEGSISTLTIQRTEQRDSAMYRCASSPGLAGEGIAGELFFGEGSRLTVL.

This clone was seen just once. J is TRBJ2-5 and V is TRBV11-2; D is possibly TRBD2 (5 bases). Germline V gene data show CDR1 as SGHAT and CDR2 as FQNNGV. The CDR3 spans 14 residues. V dropped 5 bases and J dropped 5 bases, with 15 bases sitting between them. The chain's CDR3 is CASSPRLFLETQYF. CDR3 nucleotides: TGTGCCAGCAGCCCGCGACTATTTCTGGAGACCCAGTACTTC. The whole variable domain, remainder taken from reference TRBV11-2 and TRBJ2-5, is EAGVAQSPRYKIIEKRQSVAFWCNPISGHATLYWYQQILGQGPKLLIQFQNNGVVDDSQLPKDRFSAERLKGVDSTLKIQPAKLEDSAVYLCASSPRLFLETQYFGPGTRLLVL.

The chain recombines TRBV27 with TRBJ2-6, with TRBD1 matching 10 bases. Germline values: CDR1 MNHEY, CDR2 SMNVEV (reference sequence). J lost 0 bases, V lost 7 bases, and 6 bases had no gene match. CDR3 length: 17 residues. CDR3 region: CASTARTGGSGANVLTF. The DNA of the CDR3 is TGTGCCAGCACCGCTAGGACAGGGGGCTCTGGGGCCAACGTCCTGACTTTC.

The chain links TRBV3-1 (or the pseudogene TRBV3-2) to TRBJ2-7; TRBD2 is a possible D gene (5 bases). CDR3 length: 14 amino acids. Trimming cost V 6 bases and J 1 base, with 13 bases left between them. CDR1 is LGHDT and CDR2 is YNNKEL in the germline V gene (reference sequence). This CDR3 reads CASSPRELSYEQYF. The CDR3 DNA sequence: TGTGCCAGCAGTCCAAGGGAGTTGTCCTACGAGCAGTACTTC.

The rearrangement links TRBV10-3 to TRBJ1-3, with D perhaps matching TRBD1 (6 bases). This CDR3 comprises 15 residues. With 4 bases removed from V and 0 bases from J, the gap between germline ends came to 10 bases. The germline gives CDR1 ENHRY, CDR2 SYGVKD. This CDR3 is CAISGQAFSGNTIYF. The CDR3 bases are TGTGCCATCAGTGGACAGGCCTTCTCTGGAAACACCATATATTTT.

The chain employs TRBV3-1 (or the pseudogene TRBV3-2) and TRBJ2-7; D may be TRBD2 (5 bases). There are 14 residues in the CDR3. Trimming removed 5 bases from V and 3 bases from J, with 14 bases in between. Germline V CDR1 and CDR2: LGHDT, YNNKEL (reference sequence). The CDR3 is CASSVLHGDYEQYF. The CDR3 coding sequence is TGTGCCAGCAGCGTCCTCCACGGGGACTACGAGCAGTACTTC.

This clone was observed once. The CDR3 sequence: CATAGTSGRVSSYNEQFF. For the CDR3, the DNA is TGTGCCACCGCCGGGACTAGCGGGAGGGTAAGCTCCTACAATGAGCAGTTCTTC. This chain links TRBV19 with TRBJ2-1; 16 bases agree with TRBD2. The V gene's germline CDR1 is LNHDA and CDR2 SQIVND (reference sequence). The trim removed 10 bases at V and 0 bases at J, leaving 9 bases unmatched. This CDR3 has 18 residues.

This chain links TRBV3-1 (or the pseudogene TRBV3-2) with TRBJ1-6; 11 bases agree with TRBD1. The CDR3 runs to 16 residues. Germline trimming cut 6 bases from V and 7 bases from J; bases unmatched to any gene: 8. Germline CDR1 and CDR2: LGHDT and YNNKEL (reference sequence). The CDR3 DNA reads TGTGCCAGCAGTCTCCGAGGGACAGGGGGAAATTCACCCCTCCACTTT. Encoded protein: CASSLRGTGGNSPLHF.

The chain couples TRBV5-5 to TRBJ2-7; the match to TRBD2 covers 7 bases. The CDR3 is made up of 15 amino acids. Germline V lookup: CDR1 SGHKS, CDR2 YYEKEE (reference sequence). V gave up 0 bases and J gave up 2 bases; unmatched junction bases: 5. CDR3 sequence (DNA): TGTGCCAGCAGCTTGGCCGGGACTACTCCCTACGAGCAGTACTTC. It yields the protein CASSLAGTTPYEQYF.

The rearrangement uses TRBV7-9 and TRBJ2-7, with 10 bases that match TRBD1. This CDR3 has 13 residues. The V gene end was trimmed by 6 bases and the J gene end by 4 bases; junction bases not matched to a gene: 3. Germline assignment: CDR1 SEHNR and CDR2 FQNEAQ (reference sequence). The CDR3 is CASSTDRGYEQYF. CDR3 nucleotide sequence: TGTGCCAGCAGTACGGACAGGGGGTACGAGCAGTACTTC.